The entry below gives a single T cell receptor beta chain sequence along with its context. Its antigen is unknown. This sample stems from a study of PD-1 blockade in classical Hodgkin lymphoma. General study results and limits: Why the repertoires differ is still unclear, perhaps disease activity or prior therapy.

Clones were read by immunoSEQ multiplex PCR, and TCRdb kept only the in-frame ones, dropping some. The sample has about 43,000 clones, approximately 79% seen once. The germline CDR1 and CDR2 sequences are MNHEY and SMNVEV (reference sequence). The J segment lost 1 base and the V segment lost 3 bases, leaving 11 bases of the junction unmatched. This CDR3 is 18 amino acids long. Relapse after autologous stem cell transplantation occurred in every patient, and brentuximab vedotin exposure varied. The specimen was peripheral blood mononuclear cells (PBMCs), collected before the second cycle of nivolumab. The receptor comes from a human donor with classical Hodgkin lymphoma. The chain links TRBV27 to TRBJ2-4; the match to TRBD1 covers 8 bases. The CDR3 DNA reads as TGTGCCAGCAGTTTGGCAGGGGGCCCCCCGTCGGCCAAAAACATTCAGTACTTC. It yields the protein CASSLAGGPPSAKNIQYF.